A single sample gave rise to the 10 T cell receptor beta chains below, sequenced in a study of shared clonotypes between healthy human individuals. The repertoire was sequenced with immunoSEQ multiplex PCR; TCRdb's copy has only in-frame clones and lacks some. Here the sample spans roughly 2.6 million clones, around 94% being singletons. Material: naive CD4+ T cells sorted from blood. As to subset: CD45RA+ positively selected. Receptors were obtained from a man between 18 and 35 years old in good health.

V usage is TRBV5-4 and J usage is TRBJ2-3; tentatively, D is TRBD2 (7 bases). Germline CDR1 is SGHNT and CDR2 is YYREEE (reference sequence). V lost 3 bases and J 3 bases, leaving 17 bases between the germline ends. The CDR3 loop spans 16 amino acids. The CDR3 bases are TGTGCCAGCAGCTCACGCGGGGGCCGATCGACAGATACGCAGTATTTT. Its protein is CASSSRGGRSTDTQYF.

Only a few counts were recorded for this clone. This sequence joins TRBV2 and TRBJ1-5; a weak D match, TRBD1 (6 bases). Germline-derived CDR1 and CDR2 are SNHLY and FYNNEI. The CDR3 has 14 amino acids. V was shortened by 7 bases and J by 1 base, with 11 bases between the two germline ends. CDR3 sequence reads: CASNRELSNQPQHF. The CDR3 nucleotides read TGTGCCAGCAACAGGGAATTGAGCAATCAGCCCCAGCATTTT.

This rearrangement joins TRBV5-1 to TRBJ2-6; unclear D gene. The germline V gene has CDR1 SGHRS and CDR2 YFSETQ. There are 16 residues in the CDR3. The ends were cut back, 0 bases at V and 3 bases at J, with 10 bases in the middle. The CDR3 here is CASSLALMGGANVLTF. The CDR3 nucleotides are TGCGCCAGCAGCTTGGCCTTGATGGGTGGGGCCAACGTCCTGACTTTC.

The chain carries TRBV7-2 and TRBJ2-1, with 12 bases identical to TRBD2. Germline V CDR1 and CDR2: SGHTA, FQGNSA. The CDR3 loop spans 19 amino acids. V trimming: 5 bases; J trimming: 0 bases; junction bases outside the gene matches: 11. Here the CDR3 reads CASSLTSGRLYSSYNEQFF. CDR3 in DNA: TGTGCCAGCAGCCTTACTAGCGGGAGGCTCTATAGCTCCTACAATGAGCAGTTCTTC.

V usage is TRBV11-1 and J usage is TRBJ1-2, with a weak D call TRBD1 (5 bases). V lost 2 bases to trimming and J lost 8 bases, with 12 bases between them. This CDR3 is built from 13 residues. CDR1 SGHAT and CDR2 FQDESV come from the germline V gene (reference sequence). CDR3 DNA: TGTGCCAGCAGCTTAATCCAGGGCGGAGGCTACACCTTC. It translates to CASSLIQGGGYTF. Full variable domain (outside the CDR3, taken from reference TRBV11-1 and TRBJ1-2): EAEVAQSPRYKITEKSQAVAFWCDPISGHATLYWYRQILGQGPELLVQFQDESVVDDSQLPKDRFSAERLKGVDSTLKIQPAELGDSAMYLCASSLIQGGGYTFGSGTRLTVV.

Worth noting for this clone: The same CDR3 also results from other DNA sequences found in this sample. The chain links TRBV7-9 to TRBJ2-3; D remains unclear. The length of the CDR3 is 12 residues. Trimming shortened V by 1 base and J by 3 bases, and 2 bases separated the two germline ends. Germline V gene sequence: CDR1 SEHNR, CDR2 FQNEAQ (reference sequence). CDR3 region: CASSLETDTQYF. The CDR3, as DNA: TGTGCCAGCAGCTTAGAAACAGATACGCAGTATTTT.

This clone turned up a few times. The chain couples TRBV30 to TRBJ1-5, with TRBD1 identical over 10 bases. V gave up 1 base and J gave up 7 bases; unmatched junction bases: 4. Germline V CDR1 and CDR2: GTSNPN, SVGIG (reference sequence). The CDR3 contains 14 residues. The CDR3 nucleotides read TGTGCCTGGAGTGGACAGGGGGCTAACCAGCCCCAGCATTTT. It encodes CAWSGQGANQPQHF.

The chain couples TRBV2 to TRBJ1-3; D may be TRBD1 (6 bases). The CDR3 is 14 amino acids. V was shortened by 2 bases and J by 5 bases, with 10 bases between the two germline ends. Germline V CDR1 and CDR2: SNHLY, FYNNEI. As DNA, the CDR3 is TGTGCCAGCAGTGAAAGGGGGTTTCGAAACACCATATATTTT. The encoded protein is CASSERGFRNTIYF.

CDR3 bases: TGCGCCAGCAGCTTATTTGAGGGTCTGAACACTGAAGCTTTCTTT. Amino acid sequence: CASSLFEGLNTEAFF. The rearrangement uses TRBV5-1 and TRBJ1-1; unclear D gene. The CDR3 totals 15 residues. Deletions cut 2 bases from V and 0 bases from J, with 11 bases between. Per germline, CDR1 SGHRS and CDR2 YFSETQ. Looking up the rest from reference TRBV5-1 and TRBJ1-1 gives the full variable domain: KAGVTQTPRYLIKTRGQQVTLSCSPISGHRSVSWYQQTPGQGLQFLFEYFSETQRNKGNFPGRFSGRQFSNSRSEMNVSTLELGDSALYLCASSLFEGLNTEAFFGQGTRLTVV.

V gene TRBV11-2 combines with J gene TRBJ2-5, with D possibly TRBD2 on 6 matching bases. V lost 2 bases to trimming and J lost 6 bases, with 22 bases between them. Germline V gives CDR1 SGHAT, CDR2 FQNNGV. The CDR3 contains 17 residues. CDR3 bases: TGTGCCAGCAGCTTAATCGGGGCGGGGACCGTCGGGAAGACCCAGTACTTC. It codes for CASSLIGAGTVGKTQYF. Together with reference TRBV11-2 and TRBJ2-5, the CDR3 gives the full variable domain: EAGVAQSPRYKIIEKRQSVAFWCNPISGHATLYWYQQILGQGPKLLIQFQNNGVVDDSQLPKDRFSAERLKGVDSTLKIQPAKLEDSAVYLCASSLIGAGTVGKTQYFGPGTRLLVL.